A single sample gave rise to the 30 T cell receptor beta chains below, sequenced in a study of neurological immune-mediated disorders. TCRdb reprocessed the 5' RACE reads with MiXCR, giving one entry per CDR3 protein. The profile shows 55,000 to 65,000 distinct CDR3 sequences, under 4.5% of them singletons. The specimen was PBMCs. These TCRs come from a woman in her 30s with multiple sclerosis.

This clonotype was counted only a few times. The rearrangement joins TRBV29-1 to TRBJ2-5; maybe TRBD2 (5 bases). V was pared by 4 bases and J by 2 bases, with 14 bases between. Germline CDR1 SQVTM, CDR2 ANQGSEA. CDR3 length: 14 amino acids. CDR3 nucleotides: TGCAGCGTTGCGGACTCACCTAGGCAAGAGACCCAGTACTTC. This codes for CSVADSPRQETQYF.

There are many counts of this clonotype. The chain carries TRBV20-1 and TRBJ2-1; 7 bases are a match to TRBD2. CDR1 and CDR2 from the germline V gene are DFQATT and SNEGSKA (reference sequence). After removal of 4 bases from V and 0 bases from J, the junction contained 6 bases not matched to a gene. The CDR3 contains 15 residues. Here the CDR3 DNA reads TGCAGTGCTATAGCGGGTACCAGCTCCTACAATGAGCAGTTCTTC. It encodes CSAIAGTSSYNEQFF.

This clonotype was counted many times. This sequence joins TRBV20-1 and TRBJ2-1; D remains ambiguous. This CDR3 region has 16 residues. V was trimmed by 6 bases and J by 0 bases, leaving 18 bases between them. Germline CDR1 DFQATT, CDR2 SNEGSKA (reference sequence). Here the CDR3 reads CSALIRDAVSYNEQFF. The CDR3 DNA follows: TGCAGTGCCCTCATTCGAGACGCCGTCTCCTACAATGAGCAGTTCTTC.

This clonotype has a handful of counts. At one boundary the junction diverges from the germline segment, which might be a read error. This sequence joins TRBV5-1 and TRBJ1-5, with a weak D call TRBD1 (6 bases). Germline V lookup: CDR1 SGHRS, CDR2 YFSETQ. The CDR3 consists of 16 residues. CDR3 sequence reads: CAGSLEPTGVDQPQHF. The CDR3 region has the DNA TGCGCCGGCAGCTTGGAACCGACAGGAGTCGATCAGCCCCAGCATTTT.

The chain employs TRBV5-1 and TRBJ1-5, with a tentative D call TRBD1 (5 bases). With 5 bases removed from V and 6 bases from J, the gap between germline ends came to 18 bases. CDR3 length equals 15 residues. Germline V lookup: CDR1 SGHRS, CDR2 YFSETQ. The CDR3 here is CASRRDFSMGQPQHF. CDR3 DNA sequence: TGCGCCAGCAGGCGGGACTTTTCAATGGGTCAGCCCCAGCATTTT.

This clonotype has at least ten counts. This sequence joins TRBV7-8 and TRBJ2-2; weak D call: TRBD2 (6 bases). Deletions cut 5 bases from V and 13 bases from J, with 17 bases between. This CDR3 is built from 13 residues. Per the germline V gene, CDR1 is SGHVS and CDR2 is FQNEAQ. The CDR3: CASSPEGGRGLFF. CDR3 DNA sequence: TGTGCCAGCAGCCCAGAGGGAGGCCGTGGGCTGTTTTTT.

This clonotype was counted a few times. A much larger clone differs by one base, so this may be a read error. The V and J genes are TRBV20-1 and TRBJ1-1; D gene uncertain. CDR1 and CDR2 (germline): DFQATT, SNEGSKA (reference sequence). The V and J ends lost 6 bases and 2 bases respectively, with 13 bases between them. This CDR3 region has 13 residues. As DNA, the CDR3 is TGCAGTGCAGCGGGTACAGCAAACACTGAAGCTTTCTTT. This translates into CSAAGTANTEAFF.

This clonotype was found many times. The V and J genes are TRBV5-1 and TRBJ1-1; D unresolved. The germline gives CDR1 SGHRS, CDR2 YFSETQ. The CDR3 totals 14 residues. Trimming took off 7 bases at V and 4 bases at J, with 17 bases between the two ends. CDR3 region: CASGRGQVATEAFF. The CDR3 region has the DNA TGCGCCAGCGGACGTGGGCAGGTCGCCACTGAAGCTTTCTTT. The whole variable domain, filled in from reference TRBV5-1 and TRBJ1-1, reads KAGVTQTPRYLIKTRGQQVTLSCSPISGHRSVSWYQQTPGQGLQFLFEYFSETQRNKGNFPGRFSGRQFSNSRSEMNVSTLELGDSALYLCASGRGQVATEAFFGQGTRLTVV.

This clonotype was picked up many times. Written as DNA, the CDR3 is TGTGCCAGCAAATCACTCGGTGAAAAACTGTTTTTT. This codes for CASKSLGEKLFF. This chain joins TRBV6-5 and TRBJ1-4, with D unresolved. Trimming removed 7 bases from V and 7 bases from J, with 10 bases in between. Germline CDR1 is MNHEY and CDR2 is SVGAGI. The CDR3 consists of 12 residues.

The table lists this clonotype with many counts. The V and J genes are TRBV5-1 and TRBJ2-7; D tentatively fits TRBD1 or TRBD2 (6 bases each). The germline V and J ends were trimmed by 5 bases and 2 bases, with 14 bases remaining between them. CDR1 and CDR2 from the germline V gene are SGHRS and YFSETQ. The CDR3 is 14 residues long. This chain's CDR3 is CASSPEGGPYEQYF. CDR3 DNA sequence: TGCGCCAGCAGTCCGGAGGGGGGCCCCTACGAGCAGTACTTC.

This clonotype was seen ten or more times. The chain combines TRBV7-2 with TRBJ2-7, with D maybe TRBD2 (5 bases). The CDR3 contains 14 residues. V was clipped by 5 bases and J by 6 bases, with 17 bases between them. Germline CDR1 is SGHTA and CDR2 is FQGNSA. CDR3 DNA: TGTGCCAGCAGCCGCGGGCCCCAGGCCGCCGAGCAGTACTTC. It yields the protein CASSRGPQAAEQYF.

This clonotype came up many times. The genes are TRBV5-1 and TRBJ2-3; D is unresolved. CDR3 length: 13 amino acids. Germline loops: CDR1 SGHRS, CDR2 YFSETQ. The V gene lost 0 bases and the J gene lost 6 bases, with 8 bases spanning the gap. Written as DNA, the CDR3 is TGCGCCAGCAGCTTGGGATCTGAGGATACGCAGTATTTT. This codes for CASSLGSEDTQYF. Full variable domain (outside the CDR3, taken from reference TRBV5-1 and TRBJ2-3): KAGVTQTPRYLIKTRGQQVTLSCSPISGHRSVSWYQQTPGQGLQFLFEYFSETQRNKGNFPGRFSGRQFSNSRSEMNVSTLELGDSALYLCASSLGSEDTQYFGPGTRLTVL.

This clonotype was detected ten times or more. This rearrangement joins TRBV10-3 to TRBJ2-3; 9 bases fit TRBD2. The germline gives CDR1 ENHRY, CDR2 SYGVKD. The CDR3 has 17 amino acids. Trimming took 0 bases from V and 2 from J; bases not matched to a gene: 6. CDR3 in amino acids: CAISESKRGVFTDTQYF. The CDR3 nucleotides read TGTGCCATCAGTGAGTCGAAGCGGGGGGTTTTCACAGATACGCAGTATTTT.

This clonotype was found many times. This chain joins TRBV5-1 and TRBJ2-3; D possibly corresponds to TRBD2 (6 bases). This CDR3 region has 14 residues. V lost 2 bases and J 4 bases, leaving 11 bases between the germline ends. Germline assignment: CDR1 SGHRS and CDR2 YFSETQ. The CDR3 nucleotides are TGCGCCAGCAGCTTTTCGGGAGAGCCAGATACGCAGTATTTT. Its translation is CASSFSGEPDTQYF.

In its sample, this clonotype was seen many times. V and J are TRBV5-1 and TRBJ2-5; the D gene could be TRBD1 or TRBD2 (5 bases each). This CDR3 has 13 amino acids. Germline CDR1 and CDR2: SGHRS and YFSETQ. Trimming left V 0 bases short and J 5 bases short, with 8 bases between. This chain's CDR3 is CASSLGDGETQYF. DNA for the CDR3: TGCGCCAGCAGCTTGGGGGACGGGGAGACCCAGTACTTC.

There are many counts of this clonotype. This rearrangement joins TRBV4-2 to TRBJ2-5; the D gene is possibly TRBD2 (6 bases). Per germline, CDR1 LGHNA and CDR2 YNFKEQ. The CDR3 length is 15 residues. Trimming removed 0 bases at V and 6 bases at J, with 14 bases between. Written as DNA, the CDR3 is TGTGCCAGCAGCCAAGATTCGGACTATACGAAGACCCAGTACTTC. Protein: CASSQDSDYTKTQYF.

The table lists this clonotype with many counts. The chain recombines TRBV27 with TRBJ2-7; D is perhaps TRBD2 (5 bases). Germline V lookup: CDR1 MNHEY, CDR2 SMNVEV (reference sequence). This CDR3 comprises 15 residues. The V end lost 6 bases, the J end lost 2 bases, and 17 bases lay between the germline ends. Written as DNA, the CDR3 is TGTGCCAGCAGGCTGGAGCGCGGGCTCACCTACGAGCAGTACTTC. This gives the protein CASRLERGLTYEQYF.

This clonotype was detected ten times or more. J is TRBJ1-2 and V is TRBV3-1; D possibly corresponds to TRBD1 (6 bases). The V end was cut by 4 bases, the J end by 8 bases, with 17 bases between. The CDR3 consists of 14 residues. Germline V gives CDR1 LGHDT, CDR2 YNNKEL (reference sequence). Here the CDR3 DNA reads TGTGCCAGCAGCCCAGGAGGGGGGGGCGCGGGCTACACCTTC. Protein product: CASSPGGGGAGYTF. The full variable domain, in which reference TRBV3-1 and TRBJ1-2 provide the parts outside the CDR3, is DTAVSQTPKYLVTQMGNDKSIKCEQNLGHDTMYWYKQDSKKFLKIMFSYNNKELIINETVPNRFSPKSPDKAHLNLHINSLELGDSAVYFCASSPGGGGAGYTFGSGTRLTVV.

In its sample, this clonotype was seen many times. The junction departs from the called germline gene at one end, perhaps through a read error. The V and J genes are TRBV12-3 or TRBV12-4 and TRBJ1-6, with 7 bases fitting TRBD1. This CDR3 contains 15 residues. The CDR3 sequence: CASSVYRGTNSPLNF. CDR3 DNA sequence: TGTGCCAGCAGTGTATACAGGGGAACTAATTCACCCCTCAACTTT.

Notes on this clonotype: A read error is possible here, since a much larger clone lies one base away. The chain carries TRBV12-3 or TRBV12-4 and TRBJ2-2; the D is unclear. V lost 3 bases and J 2 bases, leaving 7 bases between the germline ends. This CDR3 spans 14 amino acids. The CDR3: CASSFGTNTGELFF. CDR3 bases: TGTGCCAGCAGTTTCGGCACCAACACCGGGGAGCTGTTTTTT.

This clonotype was counted ten times or more. This chain joins TRBV6-6 and TRBJ2-7; a weak D match, TRBD2 (6 bases). Trimming stripped 2 bases from V and 1 base from J, with 6 bases between. The CDR3 is 13 residues long. The germline CDR1 and CDR2 sequences are MNHNY and SVGAGI (reference sequence). CDR3 bases: TGTGCCAGCAGTTACAGCGGGTCCTACGAGCAGTACTTC. Translating it yields CASSYSGSYEQYF.

This clonotype appeared many times. The rearrangement uses TRBV7-9 and TRBJ2-1, with D possibly TRBD1 on 6 matching bases. The CDR3 length is 13 residues. V lost 5 bases and J 8 bases, leaving 13 bases between the germline ends. Germline CDR1 and CDR2: SEHNR and FQNEAQ (reference sequence). DNA of the CDR3: TGTGCCAGCAGCCTTACCTGGGGGCATGAGCAGTTCTTC. This sequence encodes CASSLTWGHEQFF.

V gene TRBV2 combines with J gene TRBJ2-2, with TRBD1 matching 8 bases. Germline loops: CDR1 SNHLY, CDR2 FYNNEI. V dropped 10 bases and J dropped 8; count of bases not matched to a gene: 12. This CDR3 is 14 amino acids long. The CDR3 DNA sequence: TGTGCCACCTCGAAAGGACAGGGCCCAGGGGAGCTGTTTTTT. Its translation is CATSKGQGPGELFF.

This clonotype has a count of ten or more. The J gene is TRBJ1-4, the V gene TRBV5-5, with a tentative D call TRBD1 (5 bases). Germline V gives CDR1 SGHKS, CDR2 YYEKEE (reference sequence). With 1 base removed from V and 4 bases from J, the gap between germline ends came to 11 bases. The CDR3 extends over 15 amino acids. CDR3 DNA: TGTGCCAGCAGCTTGAGTCAGGGAAGTAATGAAAAACTGTTTTTT. Protein sequence: CASSLSQGSNEKLFF.

Ten or more counts support this clonotype. The chain employs TRBV20-1 and TRBJ2-7; no clear D. There are 16 residues in the CDR3. The V gene lost 0 bases and the J gene lost 5 bases, with 20 bases spanning the gap. Germline assignment: CDR1 DFQATT and CDR2 SNEGSKA (reference sequence). As DNA, the CDR3 is TGCAGTGCTAGAGATCGTTCTGGGTCTCTCGTTAACGAGCAGTACTTC. Amino acid sequence: CSARDRSGSLVNEQYF.

This clonotype has ten or more counts. The chain employs TRBV10-3 and TRBJ1-1, with 11 bases identical to TRBD1. The CDR3 is made up of 14 amino acids. Per the germline V gene, CDR1 is ENHRY and CDR2 is SYGVKD. V lost 7 bases, J lost 4 bases, and 5 bases stayed unmatched. For the CDR3, the DNA is TGTGCCATCACCCCAGGACAGGGGGCCACTGAAGCTTTCTTT. It is translated as CAITPGQGATEAFF.

Turning to this clonotype: The junction shows a germline mismatch at one end, possibly a read error. The rearrangement links TRBV11-3 to TRBJ1-5; D is ambiguous. The CDR3 covers 14 residues. CDR1 SGHNT and CDR2 YENEEA come from the germline V gene. CDR3 protein: CASTPGAGNQPQNF. Written as DNA, the CDR3 is TGTGCCAGCACCCCCGGTGCTGGCAATCAGCCCCAGAATTTT.

This clonotype appeared many times. The chain employs TRBV4-1 and TRBJ1-1; D may be TRBD1 (6 bases). CDR1 is MGHRA, CDR2 YSYEKL, per germline. Between the trimmed V and J ends, which lost 1 base and 1 base, there was a span of 10 bases. The CDR3 contains 15 residues. This chain's CDR3 is CASSQALDRNTEAFF. DNA of the CDR3: TGCGCCAGCAGCCAAGCCCTGGACAGGAACACTGAAGCTTTCTTT.

This clonotype was seen repeatedly, ten times or more. The chain recombines TRBV5-1 with TRBJ2-6; unclear D gene. CDR1 and CDR2 from the germline V gene are SGHRS and YFSETQ. The V end lost 0 bases, the J end lost 6 bases, and 10 bases lay between the germline ends. CDR3 length: 15 residues. CDR3 coding DNA: TGCGCCAGCAGCTTGGCGGGCCTCCCGGCCAACGTCCTGACTTTC. It specifies CASSLAGLPANVLTF.

This clonotype was counted ten times or more. V gene TRBV20-1 combines with J gene TRBJ2-7; the D is unclear. V was shortened by 0 bases and J by 9 bases, with 21 bases between the two germline ends. The length of the CDR3 is 15 residues. Germline V gene sequence: CDR1 DFQATT, CDR2 SNEGSKA (reference sequence). The CDR3 region has the DNA TGCAGTGCTAGAGATGTTAGGCTCCCTACTGTCGTGCAGTACTTC. Its translation: CSARDVRLPTVVQYF.